This T cell receptor beta chain was identified in a study of blood T cells in healthy people across ages. Study background: Capturing about one barcoded beta molecule per two T cells was achieved by template switching. Notes on the study in general: Getting older went along with TCR beta diversity per million T cells dropping roughly linearly. More naive CD4+ cells and higher diversity marked long-lived donors relative to aged donors.

Using a J-beta primer mix together with a sample-barcoded 5' primer, a second PCR was run for roughly 6 to 12 cycles. One entry per CDR3 protein results from TCRdb running MiXCR on the 5' RACE reads. The sample carries some 1.4 million distinct CDR3 sequences, roughly 40% recorded once. V gave up 5 bases and J gave up 8 bases; unmatched junction bases: 9. This CDR3 comprises 14 residues. The germline gives CDR1 MNHEY, CDR2 SVGAGI. The study isolated at least 6 million PBMCs from each sample. Comments on this clonotype: Its antigen is undetermined.

The chain joins TRBV6-5 to TRBJ1-2, with TRBD1 matching over 9 bases. What was sequenced was blood. This clonotype originated in a woman under 30 in good health. The DNA of the CDR3 is TGTGCCAGCAGTCACACGGGACAGGGCAAGGGCTACACCTTC. Translated, it gives CASSHTGQGKGYTF.